The clone carrying this T cell receptor (beta chain) appeared many times. Antigen unknown. The data belong to a study of CD8 T cells in ankylosing spondylitis. General observations from the study: Relatively rare in peripheral blood, disease-linked clones were also CD8+.

TCRdb re-called the 5' RACE reads with MiXCR, one entry per CDR3 protein. The repertoire holds 10,000 to 15,000 distinct CDR3 sequences, with about 2.7% as singletons. Sample: blood, either unsorted or a sorted T cell fraction (not recorded which). This receptor was identified in a male donor with ankylosing spondylitis or in good health (not recorded which).

CDR3 sequence (DNA): TGTGCCAGCAGCACCGAGAACTCTGGGGCCAACGTCCTGACTTTC. Translated: CASSTENSGANVLTF. The genes are TRBV9 and TRBJ2-6, with unresolved D. Germline CDR1 SGDLS, CDR2 YYNGEE. V was pared by 4 bases and J by 0 bases, with 8 bases between. The CDR3 runs 15 residues.